This TCR beta chain derives from a study of T-cell memory formation after mild COVID-19. Findings and limits, study-wide: Clones shrinking from day 15 to 85 showed even CD4/CD8 mixes; later expanders tilted CD4+.

About this clonotype itself: Its antigen is as yet unknown.

The CDR3 covers 13 residues. Trimming removed 2 bases from V and 5 bases from J, with 12 bases in between. Per the germline V gene, CDR1 is SQVTM and CDR2 is ANQGSEA. TCRdb re-called the 5' RACE reads with MiXCR, one entry per CDR3 protein. The sample records about 140,000 distinct CDR3 sequences, 11% to 15% being singletons. The chain joins TRBV29-1 to TRBJ1-1; D is possibly TRBD1 (5 bases). This TCR was recovered from an adult woman who had mild COVID-19 (a few samples of this study predate the infection). Cell type and time point are not known. The sample taken for sequencing was PBMCs or a T cell subset sorted from them (not recorded which). CDR3: CSVEPQGWTEAFF. CDR3 DNA sequence: TGCAGCGTTGAACCCCAGGGCTGGACTGAAGCTTTCTTT.